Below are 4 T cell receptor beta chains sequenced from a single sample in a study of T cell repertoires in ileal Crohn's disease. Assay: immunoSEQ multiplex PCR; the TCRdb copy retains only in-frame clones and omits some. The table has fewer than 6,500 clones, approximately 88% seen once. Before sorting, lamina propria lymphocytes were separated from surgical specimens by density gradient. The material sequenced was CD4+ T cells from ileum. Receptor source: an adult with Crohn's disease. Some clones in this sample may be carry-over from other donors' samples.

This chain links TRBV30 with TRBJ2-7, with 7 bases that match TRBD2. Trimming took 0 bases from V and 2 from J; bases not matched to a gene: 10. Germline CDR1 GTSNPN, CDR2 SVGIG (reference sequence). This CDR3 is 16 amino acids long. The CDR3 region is CAWSVPRGSAAYEQYF. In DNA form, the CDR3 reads TGTGCCTGGAGTGTCCCTCGCGGGAGCGCCGCCTACGAGCAGTACTTC.

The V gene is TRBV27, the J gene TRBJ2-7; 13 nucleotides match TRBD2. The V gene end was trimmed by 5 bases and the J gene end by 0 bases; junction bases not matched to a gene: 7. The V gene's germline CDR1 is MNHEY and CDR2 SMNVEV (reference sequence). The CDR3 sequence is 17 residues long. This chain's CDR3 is CASSPGLAGLGSYEQYF. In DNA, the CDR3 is TGTGCCAGCAGTCCGGGACTAGCGGGACTTGGCTCCTACGAGCAGTACTTC.

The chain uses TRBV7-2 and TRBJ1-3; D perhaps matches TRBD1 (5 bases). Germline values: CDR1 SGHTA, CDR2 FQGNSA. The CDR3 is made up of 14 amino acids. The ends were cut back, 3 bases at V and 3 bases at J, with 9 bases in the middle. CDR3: CASSLGGGGNTIYF. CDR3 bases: TGTGCCAGCAGCTTGGGGGGAGGTGGAAACACCATATATTTT.

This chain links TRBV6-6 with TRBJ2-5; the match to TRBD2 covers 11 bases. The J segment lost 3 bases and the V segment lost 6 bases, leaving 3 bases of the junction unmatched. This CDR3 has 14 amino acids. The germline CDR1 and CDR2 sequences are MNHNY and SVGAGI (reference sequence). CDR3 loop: CASSATSGEETQYF. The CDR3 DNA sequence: TGTGCCAGCAGCGCGACTAGCGGGGAAGAGACCCAGTACTTC.